This TCR beta chain was sequenced during a study of naive and memory T cell subsets. The germline V gene encodes CDR1 SGHVS and CDR2 FQNEAQ. V lost 1 base and J lost 3, with 13 bases in between. The CDR3 extends over 16 amino acids. CMV status came from CD4+ IFNgamma after overnight CMV lysate stimulation. About this clonotype itself: Antigen: not known.

An equimolar mix of two oligonucleotides served as the beta constant-region primer for TRBC1 and TRBC2. Ligated cDNA was amplified by four rounds of PCR with nested alpha and beta constant-region primers and SP2. An oligonucleotide with the SP2 primer and a 12-nucleotide UMI was ligated to the cDNA 3' end. TCRdb itself ran the UMI-ligation and nested PCR reads through MiXCR, one entry per CDR3 protein. The data show under 150,000 distinct CDR3 sequences, with approximately 20% seen just once and 0.5% to 0.75% held by the top ten. Study findings and constraints: Over 95% of naive TCR sequences appeared only once after error correction, unlike memory subsets. Naive repertoires, especially CD8, held a few larger clonotypes, possibly memory cells re-expressing CD45RA.

Sequencing was carried out using naive CD8+ T cells from blood. This chain links TRBV7-8 with TRBJ2-1; possible D gene TRBD2, 5 bases. The origin of this receptor is a human donor in good health. CDR3 nucleotides: TGTGCCAGCAGCTTAGATCTGGTCGGGAACTACAATGAGCAGTTCTTC. Residues: CASSLDLVGNYNEQFF. The variable domain in full, with the rest retrieved from reference TRBV7-8 and TRBJ2-1, is GAGVSQSPRYKVAKRGQDVALRCDPISGHVSLFWYQQALGQGPEFLTYFQNEAQLDKSGLPSDRFFAERPEGSVSTLKIQRTQQEDSAVYLCASSLDLVGNYNEQFFGPGTRLTVL.